The clone carrying this T cell receptor beta chain was recorded a few times. V was cut by 3 bases and J by 3 bases, with 11 bases left in between. CDR3 length: 14 amino acids. The V gene's germline CDR1 is SEHNR and CDR2 FQNEAQ (reference sequence). Using unique molecular identifiers, the investigators prepared the TCRbeta library. TCRdb ran MiXCR on the PCR reads and lists one entry per CDR3 protein. The sample shows 500,000 or so distinct CDR3 sequences, approximately 32% of them seen only once. This specimen comes from a study of T-cell reconstitution after alpha-beta-depleted transplantation in children.

Sequenced material: PBMCs from the stem cell graft donor, taken from the stem cell graft. V gene TRBV7-9 combines with J gene TRBJ1-2, with D possibly being TRBD1 (6 bases). The clonotype comes from a human donor who donated a stem cell graft to a child with aplastic anemia. CDR3 loop: CASSFGGAYYGYTF. The CDR3 region has the DNA TGTGCCAGCAGCTTTGGGGGGGCATACTATGGCTACACCTTC.